This T cell receptor beta chain stems from a study of cytotoxic CD8 clonotypes in ibrutinib-treated CLL. For the study at large: Response sampling occurred after a median around 12 months of treatment (range 6 to 36). Mean per-sample yields comprised roughly 260,000 productive templates and tens of thousands of productive rearrangements. Study-level points and caveats: Upon ibrutinib response clonality rose, and upon progression it fell back toward baseline.

With regard to this clone: Antigen unknown.

Germline CDR1 LGHNA, CDR2 YNFKEQ. This CDR3 has 13 amino acids. The V gene end was trimmed by 6 bases and the J gene end by 2 bases; junction bases not matched to a gene: 3. Deep sequencing aimed at 1 in 200,000 to 1 in 1 million T cells' resolution. Sequencing was performed with immunoSEQ multiplex PCR; in TCRdb, only in-frame clones are kept and a portion is missing. This table holds about 57,000 clones, 56% found once. The chain joins TRBV4-2 to TRBJ2-5; 7 nucleotides match TRBD1. The TCR originated in a human donor with chronic lymphocytic leukemia. The specimen was PBMCs, collected after 24 months of ibrutinib treatment. The chain's CDR3 is CASRPTGQETQYF. CDR3 DNA: TGTGCCAGCAGGCCGACAGGGCAAGAGACCCAGTACTTC.